What follows are 23 T cell receptor beta chains derived from one specimen sequenced in a study of T cells in Graves' hyperthyroidism and ophthalmopathy. There were TCR beta CDR3 regions amplified from RNA transcripts. TCR CDR3 regions were first amplified by RT-PCR with HTBI primers. Using its own MiXCR run on the multiplex PCR reads, TCRdb lists one record per CDR3 protein. The sample has more than 550,000 distinct CDR3 sequences, roughly 46% seen once. What was sequenced was peripheral blood or thyroid tissue (not recorded which). The source of these receptors is an adult man with Graves' disease, either hyperthyroidism or ophthalmopathy (not recorded which).

This clonotype was found a few times. V usage is TRBV12-3 or TRBV12-4 and J usage is TRBJ1-6, with no clear D. Trimming removed 4 bases at V and 6 bases at J, with 10 bases between. The CDR3 has 14 amino acids. CDR3 in amino acids: CASSYGSSNSPLHF. CDR3 nucleotides: TGTGCCAGCAGTTACGGAAGTTCTAATTCACCCCTCCACTTT.

The rearrangement joins TRBV5-1 to TRBJ1-1; D might be TRBD1 (6 bases). The CDR3 has 13 amino acids. CDR1 SGHRS and CDR2 YFSETQ come from the germline V gene. With 1 base removed from V and 6 bases from J, the gap between germline ends came to 10 bases. CDR3 nucleotides: TGCGCCAGCAGCTTGTCAGGGGTCGCTGAAGCTTTCTTT. This translates into CASSLSGVAEAFF. The full variable domain, rest sourced from reference TRBV5-1 and TRBJ1-1, is KAGVTQTPRYLIKTRGQQVTLSCSPISGHRSVSWYQQTPGQGLQFLFEYFSETQRNKGNFPGRFSGRQFSNSRSEMNVSTLELGDSALYLCASSLSGVAEAFFGQGTRLTVV.

This chain links TRBV6-5 with TRBJ1-3; 7 positions match TRBD1. The CDR3 has 13 amino acids. V lost 8 bases and J lost 3; bases outside the gene matches: 4. Germline-derived CDR1 and CDR2 are MNHEY and SVGAGI. In DNA form, the CDR3 reads TGTGCCAGCTGTAGACAGGGTGGAAACACCATATATTTT. The encoded protein is CASCRQGGNTIYF.

Details on this clonotype: The CDR3 ends on some other residue instead of the conserved phenylalanine or tryptophan, so this is likely a read error. The V call is TRBV7-9, the J call TRBJ1-5; 9 bases agree with TRBD1. This CDR3 is 15 amino acids long. The V segment lost 4 bases and the J segment 9 bases; nucleotides outside the gene matches: 10. CDR1 SEHNR and CDR2 FQNEAQ come from the germline V gene (reference sequence). The CDR3 bases are TGTGCCAGCAGCTCCGGGACAGGGTATCCCCTGCCCCAGCATTGT. Translating gives CASSSGTGYPLPQHC.

This clonotype has just a few counts. This rearrangement joins TRBV14 to TRBJ2-7; the match to TRBD2 covers 7 bases. V lost 4 bases and J lost 0; bases outside the gene matches: 9. CDR1 SGHDN and CDR2 FVKESK come from the germline V gene. This CDR3 comprises 16 residues. CDR3 sequence (DNA): TGTGCCAGCAGCCCTGGCTCGCGGGGGTTCTCCTACGAGCAGTACTTC. Translating gives CASSPGSRGFSYEQYF.

This clonotype has ten or more counts. The chain joins TRBV5-1 to TRBJ1-4; D is unresolved. This CDR3 comprises 11 residues. Trimming took 5 bases from V and 8 from J, leaving 7 bases between them. Germline CDR1 SGHRS, CDR2 YFSETQ. The CDR3 coding sequence is TGCGCCAGCAGGGGAAGCGAAAAACTGTTTTTT. It yields the protein CASRGSEKLFF.

The chain links TRBV7-8 to TRBJ2-5; 10 bases are a match to TRBD2. This CDR3 is built from 15 residues. After removal of 4 bases from V and 5 bases from J, the junction contained 7 bases not matched to a gene. Germline V gene lookup returns CDR1 SGHVS and CDR2 FQNEAQ. CDR3 in amino acids: CASSSSGGAVETQYF. The DNA of the CDR3 is TGTGCCAGCAGCTCGAGCGGGGGGGCCGTGGAGACCCAGTACTTC.

The chain is built from TRBV6-5 and TRBJ2-7, with D hard to call. Germline V CDR1 and CDR2: MNHEY, SVGAGI. V was shortened by 5 bases and J by 4 bases, with 15 bases between the two germline ends. This CDR3 is 14 amino acids long. DNA for the CDR3: TGTGCCAGCAGTAGGACCGAAAGCCTATACGAGCAGTACTTC. Protein: CASSRTESLYEQYF.

The table lists this clonotype with many counts. This chain uses TRBV20-1 with TRBJ1-5; TRBD1 might be the D (5 bases). The CDR3 is made up of 13 amino acids. The ends were cut back, 3 bases at V and 4 bases at J, with 10 bases in the middle. From germline, CDR1 is DFQATT and CDR2 SNEGSKA (reference sequence). CDR3 residues: CSARQGGNQPQHF. The CDR3, as DNA: TGCAGTGCTAGGCAGGGAGGAAATCAGCCCCAGCATTTT.

The chain carries TRBV2 and TRBJ1-5; 8 nucleotides match TRBD1. V was pared by 8 bases and J by 7 bases, with 7 bases of the junction left unmatched. Germline values: CDR1 SNHLY, CDR2 FYNNEI. The CDR3 consists of 13 residues. The chain's CDR3 is CASDGQGDQPQHF. CDR3 sequence (DNA): TGTGCCAGCGATGGACAGGGTGACCAGCCCCAGCATTTT.

The chain recombines TRBV29-1 with TRBJ2-2; TRBD2 aligns across 13 bases. The CDR3 totals 15 residues. The germline V gene has CDR1 SQVTM and CDR2 ANQGSEA. Germline trimming cut 8 bases from V and 7 bases from J; bases unmatched to any gene: 10. In DNA, the CDR3 is TGCAGCATAGGACTAGCGGGAGATGGGTGCGGGGAGCTGTTTTTT. Translating gives CSIGLAGDGCGELFF.

As regards this clonotype: This sequence may be a read error, since a much larger clone differs from it by one base. In this CDR3 the conserved last residue, phenylalanine or tryptophan, is missing, so a read error is likely. V usage is TRBV20-1 and J usage is TRBJ1-1, with no clear D. V lost 6 bases and J lost 1, with 12 bases in between. The CDR3 is 13 amino acids. Germline V CDR1 and CDR2: DFQATT, SNEGSKA (reference sequence). The CDR3 loop reads CSAKGSGNTEAFL. The CDR3 bases are TGCAGTGCCAAGGGCAGCGGGAACACTGAAGCTTTCCTT.

This clonotype is a singleton in its sample. This could be a read error, since a much larger clone is one nucleotide away. The chain has TRBV12-3 or TRBV12-4 and TRBJ2-7, with 7 bases lining up with TRBD1. TRBJ2-1 explains the end of the DNA better; the J call may be wrong. The CDR3 runs 13 residues. The DNA of the CDR3 is TGTGCCAGCAGCCGACAGGGTCCGTACGAGCAGTTCTTC. Amino acids: CASSRQGPYEQFF.

The chain combines TRBV2 with TRBJ1-6; D is uncertain. The CDR3 totals 17 residues. In germline, CDR1 is SNHLY, CDR2 FYNNEI. With 4 bases removed from V and 2 bases from J, the gap between germline ends came to 15 bases. This CDR3 is CASSGVRKMAYNSPLHF. For the CDR3, the DNA is TGTGCCAGCAGTGGGGTCAGGAAGATGGCCTATAATTCACCCCTCCACTTT.

This clonotype appeared a few times. DNA for the CDR3: TGTGCCAGCAGCCAAGCTAGCGGGAGGAACTACGAGCAGTACTTC. The encoded protein is CASSQASGRNYEQYF. The chain links TRBV7-8 to TRBJ2-7, with 11 bases aligning to TRBD2. V gave up 5 bases and J gave up 3 bases; unmatched junction bases: 6. Germline CDR1 reads SGHVS; CDR2 reads FQNEAQ. This CDR3 spans 15 amino acids.

This clonotype was detected many times. The CDR3 coding sequence is TGTGCCAGCATTGGCAGGGGGGGTTCACCCCTCCACTTT. This translates into CASIGRGGSPLHF. This sequence joins TRBV2 and TRBJ1-6; 7 bases are a match to TRBD1. Trimming took 7 bases from V and 9 from J; bases not matched to a gene: 6. The CDR3 runs to 13 residues. In germline, CDR1 is SNHLY, CDR2 FYNNEI. The whole variable domain, filled in from reference TRBV2 and TRBJ1-6, reads EPEVTQTPSHQVTQMGQEVILRCVPISNHLYFYWYRQILGQKVEFLVSFYNNEISEKSEIFDDQFSVERPDGSNFTLKIRSTKLEDSAMYFCASIGRGGSPLHFGNGTRLTVT.

The chain combines TRBV10-2 with TRBJ1-6; tentatively, D is TRBD1 (5 bases). In germline, CDR1 is WSHSY, CDR2 SAAADI. The CDR3 is 14 amino acids. V lost 6 bases, J lost 9 bases, and 15 bases lay in between. The CDR3 sequence is CASRDGIGGSPLHF. The CDR3 bases are TGCGCCAGCAGGGACGGGATCGGGGGTTCACCCCTCCACTTT.

In this sample, this clonotype turned up once. The chain is built from TRBV9 and TRBJ2-7; D gene uncertain. The J call may not be correct, given that the DNA end is closer to TRBJ2-5. CDR3 length equals 13 residues. Germline CDR1 is SGDLS and CDR2 is YYNGEE. CDR3 coding DNA: TGTGCCAGCAGCGTAGGAATAGGGGAGACCCAGTACTTC. Encoded protein: CASSVGIGETQYF.

This sequence joins TRBV24-1 and TRBJ2-5; TRBD1 agrees at 7 bases. Trimming at V came to 7 bases and at J to 3 bases, leaving 7 bases not matched to a gene. There are 14 residues in the CDR3. Germline V gene lookup returns CDR1 KGHDR and CDR2 SFDVKD. CDR3: CATSPGQAKETQYF. Here the CDR3 DNA reads TGTGCCACCAGCCCCGGACAGGCTAAAGAGACCCAGTACTTC.

A note on this clonotype: It is likely a read error, because the conserved phenylalanine at the end of the CDR3 is missing. The chain carries TRBV12-3 or TRBV12-4 and TRBJ1-5; D gene ambiguous. This CDR3 has 18 residues. With 5 bases removed from V and 3 bases from J, the gap between germline ends came to 23 bases. The CDR3 loop reads CASSEPPQSQGNNQPQHL. For the CDR3, the DNA is TGTGCCAGCAGTGAACCCCCTCAATCCCAAGGAAACAATCAGCCCCAGCATCTT.

This clonotype was seen many times. This sequence joins TRBV2 and TRBJ2-5; 7 positions agree with TRBD2. V was clipped by 5 bases and J by 0 bases; unmatched bases: 6. The germline gives CDR1 SNHLY, CDR2 FYNNEI. This CDR3 spans 15 amino acids. CDR3 DNA sequence: TGTGCCAGCAGTCCAGCGGGGACCTACCAAGAGACCCAGTACTTC. Its translation is CASSPAGTYQETQYF. Full variable domain (outside the CDR3, taken from reference TRBV2 and TRBJ2-5): EPEVTQTPSHQVTQMGQEVILRCVPISNHLYFYWYRQILGQKVEFLVSFYNNEISEKSEIFDDQFSVERPDGSNFTLKIRSTKLEDSAMYFCASSPAGTYQETQYFGPGTRLLVL.

The chain joins TRBV20-1 to TRBJ1-6; 7 bases are shared with TRBD1. This CDR3 is built from 17 residues. With 2 bases clipped from V and 1 base from J, the junction kept 8 bases outside the gene matches. The germline CDR1 and CDR2 sequences are DFQATT and SNEGSKA (reference sequence). The CDR3 reads CSARPPTGQSYNSPLHF. CDR3 nucleotides: TGCAGTGCTAGACCACCGACAGGGCAATCCTATAATTCACCCCTCCACTTT.

This clonotype was observed a handful of times. The rearrangement links TRBV19 to TRBJ1-5; D is unclear. V was shortened by 1 base and J by 0 bases, with 13 bases between the two germline ends. Germline values: CDR1 LNHDA, CDR2 SQIVND (reference sequence). The CDR3 extends over 17 amino acids. The CDR3: CASSIVGLVSSNQPQHF. The CDR3 bases are TGTGCCAGTAGTATAGTCGGTCTGGTCTCTAGCAATCAGCCCCAGCATTTT.